Sequencing of this TCR beta chain was carried out in a study of blood T cell repertoires in COVID-19. This clone has only one observation. Participant-given clinical history determined each cohort assignment. Among Cohort 3 donors, those recovered had two negative PCRs, clearance, or symptom resolution. Germline-derived CDR1 and CDR2 are GTSNPN and SVGIG (reference sequence). Unmatched junction bases numbered 13, after V lost 5 bases and J lost 11 bases. There are 13 residues in the CDR3. Assay: immunoSEQ multiplex PCR; the TCRdb copy retains only in-frame clones and omits some. The sample includes about 300,000 clones, 85% of them seen just once.

The gene calls are TRBV30 and TRBJ1-1; TRBD1 aligns across 8 bases. Material: PBMCs or T cells enriched from blood (not recorded which). The clonotype comes from a woman aged 45 to 65 who had recovered from COVID-19. In DNA form, the CDR3 reads TGTGCCTGGTCACTATCAGGGGGCCAACAGGCTTTCTTT. Protein: CAWSLSGGQQAFF. Drawing the rest from reference TRBV30 and TRBJ1-1, the complete variable domain is SQTIHQWPATLVQPVGSPLSLECTVEGTSNPNLYWYRQAAGRGLQLLFYSVGIGQISSEVPQNLSASRPQDRQFILSSKKLLLSDSGFYLCAWSLSGGQQAFFGQGTRLTVV.